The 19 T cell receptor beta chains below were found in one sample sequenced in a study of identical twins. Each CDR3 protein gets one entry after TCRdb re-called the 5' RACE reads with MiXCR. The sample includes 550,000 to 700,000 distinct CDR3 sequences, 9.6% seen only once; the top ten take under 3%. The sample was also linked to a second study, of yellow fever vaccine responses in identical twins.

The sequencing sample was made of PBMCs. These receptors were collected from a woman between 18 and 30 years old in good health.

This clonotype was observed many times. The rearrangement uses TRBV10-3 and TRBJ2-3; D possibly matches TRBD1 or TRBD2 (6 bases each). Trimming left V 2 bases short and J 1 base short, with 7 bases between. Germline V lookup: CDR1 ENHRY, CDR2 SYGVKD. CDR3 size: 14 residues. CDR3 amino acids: CAISERGRTDTQYF. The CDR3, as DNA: TGTGCCATCAGTGAGCGGGGGCGCACAGATACGCAGTATTTT.

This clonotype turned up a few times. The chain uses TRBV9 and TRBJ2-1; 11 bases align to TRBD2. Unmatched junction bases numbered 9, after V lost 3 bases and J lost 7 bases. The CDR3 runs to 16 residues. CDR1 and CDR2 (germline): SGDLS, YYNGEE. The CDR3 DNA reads TGTGCCAGCAGCGCACCTAGCGGGGGGATATTAAATGAGCAGTTCTTC. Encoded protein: CASSAPSGGILNEQFF.

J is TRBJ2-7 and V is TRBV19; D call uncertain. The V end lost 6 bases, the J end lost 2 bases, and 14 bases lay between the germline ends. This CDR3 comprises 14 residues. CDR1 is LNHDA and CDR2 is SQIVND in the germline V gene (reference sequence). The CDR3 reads CASRSDTNTYEQYF. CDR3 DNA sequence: TGTGCCAGTAGATCAGACACAAATACCTACGAGCAGTACTTC.

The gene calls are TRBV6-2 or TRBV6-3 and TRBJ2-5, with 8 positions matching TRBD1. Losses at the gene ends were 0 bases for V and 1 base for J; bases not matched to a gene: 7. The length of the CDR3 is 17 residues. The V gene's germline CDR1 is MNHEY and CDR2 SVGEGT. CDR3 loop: CASSYSKIGQGQETQYF. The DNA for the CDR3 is TGTGCCAGCAGTTACTCGAAAATCGGACAGGGCCAAGAGACCCAGTACTTC.

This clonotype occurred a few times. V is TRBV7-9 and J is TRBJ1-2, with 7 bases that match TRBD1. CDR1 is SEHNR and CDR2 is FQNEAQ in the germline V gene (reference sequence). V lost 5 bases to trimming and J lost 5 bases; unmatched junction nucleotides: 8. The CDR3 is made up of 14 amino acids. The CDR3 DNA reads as TGTGCCAGCAGCAAAGGGGACAGCCTATATGGCTACACCTTC. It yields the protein CASSKGDSLYGYTF.

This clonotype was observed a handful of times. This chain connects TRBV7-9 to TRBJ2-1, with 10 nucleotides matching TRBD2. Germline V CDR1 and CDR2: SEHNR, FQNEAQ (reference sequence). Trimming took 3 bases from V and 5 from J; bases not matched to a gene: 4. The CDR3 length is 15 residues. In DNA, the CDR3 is TGTGCCAGCAGCTTTGCGCTAGCGGGAGACAATGAGCAGTTCTTC. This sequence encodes CASSFALAGDNEQFF.

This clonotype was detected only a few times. The CDR3 DNA sequence: TGCGCCAGCAGCCAAGATCGTGGCGGTTACAATGAGCAGTTCTTC. This sequence encodes CASSQDRGGYNEQFF. The genes are TRBV4-1 and TRBJ2-1, with D unclear. This CDR3 comprises 15 residues. CDR1 and CDR2 (germline): MGHRA, YSYEKL. Trimming took off 0 bases at V and 4 bases at J, with 10 bases between the two ends.

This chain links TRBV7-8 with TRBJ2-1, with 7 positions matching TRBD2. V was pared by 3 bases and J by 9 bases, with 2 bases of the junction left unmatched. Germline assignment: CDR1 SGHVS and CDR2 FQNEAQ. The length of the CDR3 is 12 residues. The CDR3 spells CASSFSGVEQFF. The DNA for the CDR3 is TGTGCCAGCAGCTTCAGCGGGGTTGAGCAGTTCTTC.

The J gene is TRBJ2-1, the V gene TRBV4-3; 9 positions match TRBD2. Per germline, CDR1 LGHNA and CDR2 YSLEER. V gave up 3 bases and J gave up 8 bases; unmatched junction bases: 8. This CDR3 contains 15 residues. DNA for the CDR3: TGCGCCAGCAGCCAGTCTAGCGGGATACTCGATGAGCAGTTCTTC. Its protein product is CASSQSSGILDEQFF.

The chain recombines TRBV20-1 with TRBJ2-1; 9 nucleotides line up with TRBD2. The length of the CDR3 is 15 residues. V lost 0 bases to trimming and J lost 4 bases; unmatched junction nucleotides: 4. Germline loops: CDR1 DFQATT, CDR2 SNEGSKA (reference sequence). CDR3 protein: CSARDPSGVYNEQFF. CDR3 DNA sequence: TGCAGTGCTAGAGATCCTAGCGGGGTTTACAATGAGCAGTTCTTC.

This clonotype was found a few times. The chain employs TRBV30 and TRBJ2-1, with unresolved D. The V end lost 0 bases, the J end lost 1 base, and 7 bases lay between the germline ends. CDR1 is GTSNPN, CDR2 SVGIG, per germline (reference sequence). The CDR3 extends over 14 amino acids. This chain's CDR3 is CAWSVLRSYNEQFF. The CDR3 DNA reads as TGTGCCTGGAGTGTACTTAGGTCCTACAATGAGCAGTTCTTC. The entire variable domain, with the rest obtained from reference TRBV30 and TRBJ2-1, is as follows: SQTIHQWPATLVQPVGSPLSLECTVEGTSNPNLYWYRQAAGRGLQLLFYSVGIGQISSEVPQNLSASRPQDRQFILSSKKLLLSDSGFYLCAWSVLRSYNEQFFGPGTRLTVL.

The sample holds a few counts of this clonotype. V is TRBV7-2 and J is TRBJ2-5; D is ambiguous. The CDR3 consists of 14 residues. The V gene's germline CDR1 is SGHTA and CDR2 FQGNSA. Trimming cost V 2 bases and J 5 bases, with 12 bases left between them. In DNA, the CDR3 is TGTGCCAGCAGCTTACGTAAAGGGTACGAGACCCAGTACTTC. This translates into CASSLRKGYETQYF.

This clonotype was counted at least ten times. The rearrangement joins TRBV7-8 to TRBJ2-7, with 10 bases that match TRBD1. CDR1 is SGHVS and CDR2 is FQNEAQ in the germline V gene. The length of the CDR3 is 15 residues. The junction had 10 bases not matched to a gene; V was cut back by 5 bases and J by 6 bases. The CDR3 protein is CASSRRGQGYSEQYF. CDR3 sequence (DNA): TGTGCCAGCAGCCGCCGGGGACAGGGGTATTCCGAGCAGTACTTC.

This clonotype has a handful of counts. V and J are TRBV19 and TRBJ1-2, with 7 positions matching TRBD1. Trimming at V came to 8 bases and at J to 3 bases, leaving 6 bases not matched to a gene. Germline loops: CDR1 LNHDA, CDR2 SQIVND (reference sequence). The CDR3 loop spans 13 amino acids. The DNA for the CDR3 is TGTGCCAGTCGGACCGGGACAGACTATGGCTACACCTTC. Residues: CASRTGTDYGYTF.

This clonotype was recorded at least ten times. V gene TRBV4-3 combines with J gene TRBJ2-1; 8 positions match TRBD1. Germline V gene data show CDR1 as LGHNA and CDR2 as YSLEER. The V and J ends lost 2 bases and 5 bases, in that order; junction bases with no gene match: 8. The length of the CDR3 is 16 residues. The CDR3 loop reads CASSQIIGQGNNEQFF. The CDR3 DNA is TGCGCCAGCAGCCAAATAATCGGACAGGGCAACAATGAGCAGTTCTTC.

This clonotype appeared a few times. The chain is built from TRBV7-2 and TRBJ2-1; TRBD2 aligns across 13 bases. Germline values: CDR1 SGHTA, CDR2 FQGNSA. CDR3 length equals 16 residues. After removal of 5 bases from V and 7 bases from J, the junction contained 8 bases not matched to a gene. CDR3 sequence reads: CASSTRTSGRGNEQFF. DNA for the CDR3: TGTGCCAGCAGCACTCGGACTAGCGGGAGAGGTAATGAGCAGTTCTTC.

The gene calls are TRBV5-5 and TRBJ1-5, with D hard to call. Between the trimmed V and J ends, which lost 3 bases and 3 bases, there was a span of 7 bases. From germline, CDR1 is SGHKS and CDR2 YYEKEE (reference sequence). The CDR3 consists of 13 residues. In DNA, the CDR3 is TGTGCCAGCAGCTCTTCGACCAATCAGCCCCAGCATTTT. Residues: CASSSSTNQPQHF.

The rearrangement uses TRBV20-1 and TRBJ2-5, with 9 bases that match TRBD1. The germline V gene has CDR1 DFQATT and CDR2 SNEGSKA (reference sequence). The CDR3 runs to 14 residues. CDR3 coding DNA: TGCAGGGCAATCCGGGACAGGGCATTCGAGACCCAGTACTTC. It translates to CRAIRDRAFETQYF.

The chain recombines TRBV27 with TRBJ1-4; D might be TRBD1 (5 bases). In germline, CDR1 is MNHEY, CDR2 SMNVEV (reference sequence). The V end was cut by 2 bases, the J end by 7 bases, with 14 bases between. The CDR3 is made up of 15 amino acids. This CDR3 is CASSLGAGIGEKLFF. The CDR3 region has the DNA TGTGCCAGCAGTTTAGGGGCAGGGATTGGTGAAAAACTGTTTTTT.